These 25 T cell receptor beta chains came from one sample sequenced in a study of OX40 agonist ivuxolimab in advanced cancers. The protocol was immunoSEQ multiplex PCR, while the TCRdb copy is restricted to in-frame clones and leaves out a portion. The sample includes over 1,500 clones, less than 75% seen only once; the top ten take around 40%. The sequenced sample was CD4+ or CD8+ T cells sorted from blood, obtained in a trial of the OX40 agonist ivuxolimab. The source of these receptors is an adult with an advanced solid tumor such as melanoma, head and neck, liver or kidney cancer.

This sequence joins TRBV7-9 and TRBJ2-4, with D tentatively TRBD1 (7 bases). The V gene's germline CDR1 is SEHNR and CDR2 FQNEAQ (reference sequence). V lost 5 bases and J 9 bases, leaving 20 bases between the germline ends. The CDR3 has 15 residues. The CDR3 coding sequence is TGTGCCAGCAGCGCCCAGACAGGGAGGTTTAGCATTCAGTACTTC. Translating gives CASSAQTGRFSIQYF.

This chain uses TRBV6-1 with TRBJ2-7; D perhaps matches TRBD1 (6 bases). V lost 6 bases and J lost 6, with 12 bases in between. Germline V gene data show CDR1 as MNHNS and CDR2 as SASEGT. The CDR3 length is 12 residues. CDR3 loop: CASRGGSREQYF. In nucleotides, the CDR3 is TGTGCCAGCAGAGGGGGTTCCCGCGAGCAGTACTTC.

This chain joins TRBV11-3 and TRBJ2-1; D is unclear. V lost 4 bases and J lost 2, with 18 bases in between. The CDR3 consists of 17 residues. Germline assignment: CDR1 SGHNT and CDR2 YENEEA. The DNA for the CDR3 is TGTGCCAGCAGCTCGAGGAAAGGGCGCGGCGCCTACAATGAGCAGTTCTTC. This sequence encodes CASSSRKGRGAYNEQFF. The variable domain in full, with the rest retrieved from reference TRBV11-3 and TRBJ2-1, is EAGVVQSPRYKIIEKKQPVAFWCNPISGHNTLYWYLQNLGQGPELLIRYENEEAVDDSQLPKDRFSAERLKGVDSTLKIQPAELGDSAVYLCASSSRKGRGAYNEQFFGPGTRLTVL.

The CDR3 protein is CASGAGSNQPQHF. The CDR3 DNA follows: TGTGCCAGCGGCGCGGGGTCCAATCAGCCCCAGCATTTT. The chain combines TRBV2 with TRBJ1-5; D remains unclear. The V gene lost 8 bases and the J gene lost 3 bases, with 11 bases spanning the gap. Germline CDR1 is SNHLY and CDR2 is FYNNEI. The CDR3 runs to 13 residues.

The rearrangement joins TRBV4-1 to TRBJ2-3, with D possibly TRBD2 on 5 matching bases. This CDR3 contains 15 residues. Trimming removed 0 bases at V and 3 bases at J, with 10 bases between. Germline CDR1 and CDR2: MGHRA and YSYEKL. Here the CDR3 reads CASSQEPRLTDTQYF. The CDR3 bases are TGCGCCAGCAGCCAAGAACCACGACTAACAGATACGCAGTATTTT.

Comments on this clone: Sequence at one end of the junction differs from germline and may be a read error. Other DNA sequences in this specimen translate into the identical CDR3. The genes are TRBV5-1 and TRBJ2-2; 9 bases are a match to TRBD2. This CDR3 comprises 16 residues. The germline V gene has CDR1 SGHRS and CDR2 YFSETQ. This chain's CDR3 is CASSTGTSLGTGELFF. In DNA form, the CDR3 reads TGCGCCAGCAGTACCGGGACTAGCTTGGGAACCGGAGAGCTGTTTTTT.

CDR3 region: CASSHASGGAIGELFF. In DNA form, the CDR3 reads TGCGCCAGCAGCCATGCTAGCGGGGGGGCAATCGGGGAGCTGTTTTTT. This chain connects TRBV4-1 to TRBJ2-2; 12 bases match TRBD2. The V gene end was trimmed by 3 bases and the J gene end by 7 bases; junction bases not matched to a gene: 6. The CDR3 consists of 16 residues. CDR1 is MGHRA and CDR2 is YSYEKL in the germline V gene.

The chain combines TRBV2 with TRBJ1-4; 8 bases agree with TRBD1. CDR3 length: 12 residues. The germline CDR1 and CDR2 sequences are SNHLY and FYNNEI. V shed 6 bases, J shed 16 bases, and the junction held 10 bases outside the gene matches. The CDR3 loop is CASRGTGTAGFF. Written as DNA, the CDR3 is TGTGCCAGCAGAGGGACAGGCACAGCGGGGTTTTTT.

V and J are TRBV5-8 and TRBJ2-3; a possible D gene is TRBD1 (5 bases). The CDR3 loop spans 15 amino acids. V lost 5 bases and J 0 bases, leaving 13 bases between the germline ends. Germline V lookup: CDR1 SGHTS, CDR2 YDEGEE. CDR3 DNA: TGTGCCAGCAGACCTGACAGCCCCAGCACAGATACGCAGTATTTT. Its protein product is CASRPDSPSTDTQYF.

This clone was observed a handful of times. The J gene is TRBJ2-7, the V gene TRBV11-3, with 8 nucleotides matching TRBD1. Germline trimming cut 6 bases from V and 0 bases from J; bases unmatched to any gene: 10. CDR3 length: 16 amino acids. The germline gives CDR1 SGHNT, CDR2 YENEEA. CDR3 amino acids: CASRPTGTGSSYEQYF. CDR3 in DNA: TGTGCCAGCAGACCAACCGGGACAGGAAGCTCCTACGAGCAGTACTTC.

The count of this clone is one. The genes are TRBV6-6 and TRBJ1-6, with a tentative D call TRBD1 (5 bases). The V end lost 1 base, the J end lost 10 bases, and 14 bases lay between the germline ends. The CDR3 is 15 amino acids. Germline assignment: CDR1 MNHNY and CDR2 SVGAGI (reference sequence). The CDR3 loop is CASSYWATGQSPLHF. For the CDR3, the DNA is TGTGCCAGCAGTTACTGGGCTACAGGTCAATCACCCCTCCACTTT.

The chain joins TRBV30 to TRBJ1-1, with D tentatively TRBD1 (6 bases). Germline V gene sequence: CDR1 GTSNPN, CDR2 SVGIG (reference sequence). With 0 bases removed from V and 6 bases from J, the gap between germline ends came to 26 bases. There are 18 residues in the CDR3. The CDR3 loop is CAWSVQPLSQGLSAEAFF. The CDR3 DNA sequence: TGTGCCTGGAGTGTACAGCCTCTTTCACAGGGTTTGTCGGCTGAAGCTTTCTTT. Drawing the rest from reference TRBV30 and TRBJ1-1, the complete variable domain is SQTIHQWPATLVQPVGSPLSLECTVEGTSNPNLYWYRQAAGRGLQLLFYSVGIGQISSEVPQNLSASRPQDRQFILSSKKLLLSDSGFYLCAWSVQPLSQGLSAEAFFGQGTRLTVV.

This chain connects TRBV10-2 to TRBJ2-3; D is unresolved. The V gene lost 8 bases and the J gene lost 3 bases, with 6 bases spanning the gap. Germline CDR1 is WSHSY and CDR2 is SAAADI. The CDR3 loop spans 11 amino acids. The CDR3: CASETTDTQYF. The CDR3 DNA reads TGCGCCAGCGAAACTACAGATACGCAGTATTTT.

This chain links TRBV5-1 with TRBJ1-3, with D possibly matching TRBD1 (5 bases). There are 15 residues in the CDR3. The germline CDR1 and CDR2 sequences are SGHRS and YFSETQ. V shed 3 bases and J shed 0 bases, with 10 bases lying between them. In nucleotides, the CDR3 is TGCGCCAGCAGCTCGGATGGGGCCTCTGGAAACACCATATATTTT. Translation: CASSSDGASGNTIYF.

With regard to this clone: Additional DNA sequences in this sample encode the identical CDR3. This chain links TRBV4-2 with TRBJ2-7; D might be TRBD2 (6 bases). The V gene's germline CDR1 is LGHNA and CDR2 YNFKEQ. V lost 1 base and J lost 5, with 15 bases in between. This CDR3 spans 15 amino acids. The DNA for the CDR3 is TGTGCCAGCAGCCAAGGCCTCGGCGGAGGGGACGAGCAGTACTTC. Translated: CASSQGLGGGDEQYF.

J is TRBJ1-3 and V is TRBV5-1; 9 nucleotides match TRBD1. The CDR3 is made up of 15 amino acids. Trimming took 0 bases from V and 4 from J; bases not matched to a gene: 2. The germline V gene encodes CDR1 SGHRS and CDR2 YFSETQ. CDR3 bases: TGCGCCAGCAGCTTGGAGGGACAGGGCGGAAACACCATATATTTT. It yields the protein CASSLEGQGGNTIYF.

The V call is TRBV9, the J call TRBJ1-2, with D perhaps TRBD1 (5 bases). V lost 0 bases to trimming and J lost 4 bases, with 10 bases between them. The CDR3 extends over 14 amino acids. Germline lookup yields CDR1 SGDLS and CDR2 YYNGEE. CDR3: CASSVDQGSYGYTF. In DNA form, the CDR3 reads TGTGCCAGCAGCGTAGATCAGGGTAGCTATGGCTACACCTTC.

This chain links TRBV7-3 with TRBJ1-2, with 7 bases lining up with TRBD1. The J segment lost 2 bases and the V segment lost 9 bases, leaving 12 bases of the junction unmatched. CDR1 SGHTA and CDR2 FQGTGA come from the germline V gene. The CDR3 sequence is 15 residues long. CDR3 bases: TGTGCCAGTTCATCAGGGGGAATTTTAAACTATGGCTACACCTTC. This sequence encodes CASSSGGILNYGYTF.

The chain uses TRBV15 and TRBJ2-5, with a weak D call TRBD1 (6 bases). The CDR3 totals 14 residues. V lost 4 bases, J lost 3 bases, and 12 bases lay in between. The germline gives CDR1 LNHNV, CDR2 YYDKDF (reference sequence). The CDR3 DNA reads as TGTGCCACCAGCATGGGGGCAGGGGAAGAGACCCAGTACTTC. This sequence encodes CATSMGAGEETQYF.

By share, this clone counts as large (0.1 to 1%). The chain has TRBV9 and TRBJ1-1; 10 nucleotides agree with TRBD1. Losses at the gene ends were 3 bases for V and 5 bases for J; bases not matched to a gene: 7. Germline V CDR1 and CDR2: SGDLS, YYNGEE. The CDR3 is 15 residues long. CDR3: CASSETGGERTEAFF. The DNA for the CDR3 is TGTGCCAGCAGCGAGACAGGGGGCGAGAGGACTGAAGCTTTCTTT.

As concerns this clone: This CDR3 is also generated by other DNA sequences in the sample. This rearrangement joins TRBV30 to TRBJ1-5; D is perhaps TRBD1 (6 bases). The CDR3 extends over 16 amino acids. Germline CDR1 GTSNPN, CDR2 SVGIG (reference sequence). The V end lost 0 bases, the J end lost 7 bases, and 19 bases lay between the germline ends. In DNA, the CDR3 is TGTGCCTGGAGTGTAGATAGGGGGGCTGGGGGGCAGCCCCAGCATTTT. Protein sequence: CAWSVDRGAGGQPQHF.

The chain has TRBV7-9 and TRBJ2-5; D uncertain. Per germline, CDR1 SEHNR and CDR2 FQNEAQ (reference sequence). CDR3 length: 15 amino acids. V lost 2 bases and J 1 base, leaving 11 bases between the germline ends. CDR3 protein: CASSLLRSFQETQYF. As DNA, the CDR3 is TGTGCCAGCAGCTTACTCCGCAGCTTCCAAGAGACCCAGTACTTC.

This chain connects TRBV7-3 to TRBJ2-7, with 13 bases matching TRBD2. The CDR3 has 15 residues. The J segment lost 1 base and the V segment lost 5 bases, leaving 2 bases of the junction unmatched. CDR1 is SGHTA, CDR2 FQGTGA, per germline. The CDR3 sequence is CASSILAGGSYEQYF. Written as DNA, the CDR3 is TGTGCCAGCAGCATACTAGCGGGGGGGTCCTACGAGCAGTACTTC.

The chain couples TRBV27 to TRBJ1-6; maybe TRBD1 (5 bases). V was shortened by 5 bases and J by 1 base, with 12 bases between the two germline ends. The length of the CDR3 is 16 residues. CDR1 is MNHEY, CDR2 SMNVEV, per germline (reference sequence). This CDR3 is CASSKGAGSYNSPLHF. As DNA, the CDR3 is TGTGCCAGCAGTAAAGGGGCAGGGTCCTATAATTCACCCCTCCACTTT.

The CDR3 is CASSIVSGTGSNSPLHF. CDR3 in DNA: TGTGCCAGTAGTATAGTTTCCGGGACAGGTTCTAATTCACCCCTCCACTTT. The J gene is TRBJ1-6, the V gene TRBV19, with 8 bases that match TRBD1. Germline V gene sequence: CDR1 LNHDA, CDR2 SQIVND (reference sequence). This CDR3 has 17 residues. The junction had 8 bases not matched to a gene; V was cut back by 1 base and J by 6 bases.